The next 9 T cell receptor beta chains were all read from a single sample in a study of CD4 T cells in relation to SARS-CoV-2 and coronaviruses (dated by TCRdb to the early 2020s). Receptor amplification or capture employed the immunoSEQ multiplex PCR assay. TCRdb took over this immuneACCESS table, retaining in-frame rearrangements with V and J assigned. Such tables are incomplete; in checked studies, under half of the missing clones stem from an unresolved V gene, and the remainder is unexplained. This sample lists roughly 12,000 clones; around four fifths were detected once. The ten most abundant clones make up around 14% of the sample. CD4+ T cells from unexposed donors were collected before the COVID-19 pandemic (2011-2018). After about 9 days of culture, CD4+ T cells were isolated with the EasySep CD4+ T cell isolation kit. These TCRs are of unknown antigen specificity. The sample consisted of CD4+ T cells from PBMCs, cultured in vitro. Source of these receptors: a human donor in good health.

The J gene is TRBJ2-7, the V gene TRBV6-5; maybe TRBD1 (6 bases). This CDR3 contains 14 residues. V lost 4 bases to trimming and J lost 4 bases, with 14 bases between them. Per germline, CDR1 MNHEY and CDR2 SVGAGI. CDR3 sequence: CASSSYRVGYEQYF. In DNA form, the CDR3 reads TGTGCCAGCAGTTCTTACAGGGTCGGTTACGAGCAGTACTTC.

This sequence joins TRBV13 and TRBJ2-3; 8 positions match TRBD2. V lost 0 bases and J lost 0; bases outside the gene matches: 14. This CDR3 spans 20 amino acids. Germline CDR1 is PRHDT and CDR2 is FYEKMQ (reference sequence). Here the CDR3 DNA reads TGTGCCAGCAGCTTAGGCCGGTGGTCTCCCGGGGGGGGGAGCACAGATACGCAGTATTTT. Its translation: CASSLGRWSPGGGSTDTQYF.

The rearrangement links TRBV27 to TRBJ1-5, with a tentative D call TRBD1 (5 bases). Germline V gives CDR1 MNHEY, CDR2 SMNVEV (reference sequence). The CDR3 loop spans 13 amino acids. V lost 6 bases and J 9 bases, leaving 15 bases between the germline ends. The CDR3, as DNA: TGTGCCAGCAGCCGGGACCCGGGACGGCCCCAGCATTTT. Protein sequence: CASSRDPGRPQHF.

This CDR3 reads CASSEYGSREGYGYTF. DNA of the CDR3: TGTGCCAGCAGTGAATACGGGAGCAGAGAGGGCTATGGCTACACCTTC. The genes are TRBV25-1 and TRBJ1-2, with D unresolved. The germline V gene encodes CDR1 MGHDK and CDR2 SYGVNS. This CDR3 has 16 residues. The V end was cut by 0 bases, the J end by 4 bases, with 15 bases between.

This chain uses TRBV18 with TRBJ2-7; D might be TRBD2 (6 bases). This CDR3 has 15 residues. Trimming took off 2 bases at V and 9 bases at J, with 20 bases between the two ends. Germline V gene sequence: CDR1 KGHSH, CDR2 LQKENI. CDR3 DNA sequence: TGTGCCAGCTCACCAATAGATCGGGGATTCGGGGGGCAGTACTTC. Translating gives CASSPIDRGFGGQYF.

The V and J genes are TRBV5-4 and TRBJ2-7, with TRBD2 as a possible D gene (5 bases). The CDR3 is made up of 15 amino acids. The germline CDR1 and CDR2 sequences are SGHNT and YYREEE (reference sequence). The V gene lost 3 bases and the J gene lost 0 bases, with 13 bases spanning the gap. For the CDR3, the DNA is TGTGCCAGCAGCTCAGGAGCGGTTAGCTCCTACGAGCAGTACTTC. Translating gives CASSSGAVSSYEQYF.

This clone was observed a single time. The rearrangement links TRBV21-1 to TRBJ1-2; the D call TRBD1 from the table was never checked on the DNA. TRBV21-1 is flagged as a pseudogene. The CDR3 runs to 14 residues. CDR3 DNA: TGTGCCAGCAGCAAACTTGAGACAGGGGACGGCTACACCTTC. This codes for CASSKLETGDGYTF.

Only a few counts were recorded for this clone. The CDR3 spells CASSLHEQYF. In DNA form, the CDR3 reads TGTGCCAGCAGCTTGCACGAGCAGTACTTC. The chain links TRBV5-8 to TRBJ2-7; D is undetermined. With 1 base removed from V and 5 bases from J, the gap between germline ends came to 1 base. The V gene's germline CDR1 is SGHTS and CDR2 YDEGEE. The CDR3 has 10 residues.

This clone has only one observation. This chain links TRBV18 with TRBJ2-7; 11 bases line up with TRBD1. Trimming cost V 3 bases and J 2 bases; bases outside gene matches: 3. The CDR3 loop spans 15 amino acids. Germline V gene sequence: CDR1 KGHSH, CDR2 LQKENI. The CDR3 loop is CASSPGTGGPYEQYF. The CDR3 DNA is TGTGCCAGCTCACCCGGGACAGGGGGGCCCTACGAGCAGTACTTC.